Below are 15 T cell receptor beta chains sequenced from a single sample in a study of blood T cell repertoires in COVID-19. Only in-frame clones appear in the TCRdb table, and some are missing; sequencing was by immunoSEQ multiplex PCR. The data contain about 120,000 clones, roughly 90% of them singletons. Sequencing was done on a sample of peripheral blood. Receptors were obtained from a human donor with acute or convalescent COVID-19. The donor label of this sample is uncertain.

V is TRBV4-2 and J is TRBJ1-4; maybe TRBD1 (6 bases). V was pared by 4 bases and J by 7 bases, with 28 bases between. Germline lookup yields CDR1 LGHNA and CDR2 YNFKEQ. The CDR3 sequence is 19 residues long. This CDR3 reads CASSPGGQSLGAPGEKLFF. In DNA, the CDR3 is TGTGCCAGCAGCCCTGGGGGACAATCCCTAGGCGCCCCCGGTGAAAAACTGTTTTTT.

The chain employs TRBV27 and TRBJ1-1; 9 bases map to TRBD1. CDR3 length: 15 amino acids. V lost 6 bases and J lost 1; bases outside the gene matches: 6. Germline values: CDR1 MNHEY, CDR2 SMNVEV (reference sequence). The CDR3 loop is CASRRIQGANTEAFF. The CDR3 DNA sequence: TGTGCCAGCAGACGAATACAGGGGGCGAACACTGAAGCTTTCTTT.

The chain recombines TRBV7-3 with TRBJ2-2; TRBD2 might be the D (5 bases). Per the germline V gene, CDR1 is SGHTA and CDR2 is FQGTGA. Trimming shortened V by 1 base and J by 6 bases, and 9 bases separated the two germline ends. The CDR3 runs to 14 residues. Here the CDR3 DNA reads TGTGCCAGCAGCTTAAAGGGCGGGTCCGGGGAGCTGTTTTTT. This gives the protein CASSLKGGSGELFF.

The CDR3 loop reads CASIRTGDSPLHF. The CDR3 coding sequence is TGTGCCAGCATCAGGACAGGGGATTCACCCCTCCACTTT. The V call is TRBV28, the J call TRBJ1-6, with 9 bases matching TRBD1. V lost 7 bases, J lost 8 bases, and 3 bases stayed unmatched. The V gene's germline CDR1 is MDHEN and CDR2 SYDVKM. The length of the CDR3 is 13 residues.

This chain connects TRBV2 to TRBJ1-6; TRBD1 matches at 7 bases. Germline CDR1 and CDR2: SNHLY and FYNNEI. This CDR3 region has 16 residues. Losses at the gene ends were 4 bases for V and 6 bases for J; bases not matched to a gene: 9. CDR3 residues: CASSGDSPISNSPLHF. CDR3 DNA sequence: TGTGCCAGCAGTGGGGACAGTCCTATATCTAATTCACCCCTCCACTTT.

This chain links TRBV6-5 with TRBJ1-2; TRBD1 aligns across 8 bases. The V gene end was trimmed by 2 bases and the J gene end by 4 bases; junction bases not matched to a gene: 0. Germline values: CDR1 MNHEY, CDR2 SVGAGI. The CDR3 sequence is 13 residues long. The CDR3 bases are TGTGCCAGCAGTTACGACAGGGGCTATGGCTACACCTTC. As protein: CASSYDRGYGYTF.

The chain uses TRBV11-1 and TRBJ2-1; 12 bases agree with TRBD2. Trimming took 5 bases from V and 16 from J; bases not matched to a gene: 15. The germline V gene encodes CDR1 SGHAT and CDR2 FQDESV (reference sequence). The CDR3 is 15 residues long. The CDR3 nucleotides are TGTGCCAGCAGCCCAATAGGGGCCCTAGCGGGAGGGAGCTTCTTC. Translation gives CASSPIGALAGGSFF.

The chain recombines TRBV10-3 with TRBJ2-1; no reliable D call. The CDR3 spans 14 residues. Germline CDR1 is ENHRY and CDR2 is SYGVKD. The V end was cut by 0 bases, the J end by 8 bases, with 11 bases between. The chain's CDR3 is CAISESLLGHEQFF. CDR3 sequence (DNA): TGTGCCATCAGTGAGTCCCTACTTGGTCATGAGCAGTTCTTC.

The rearrangement links TRBV5-5 to TRBJ1-2, with D possibly matching TRBD1 (5 bases). Germline CDR1 SGHKS, CDR2 YYEKEE (reference sequence). The ends were cut back, 2 bases at V and 4 bases at J, with 15 bases in the middle. The CDR3 spans 15 residues. The CDR3 region has the DNA TGTGCCAGCAGCTTAACGGGACTGGGGGGCTATGGCTACACCTTC. Its translation is CASSLTGLGGYGYTF.

The CDR3 region is CASSPRLRSGFTDTQYF. CDR3 bases: TGTGCCAGCAGCCCAAGACTCAGATCCGGATTCACAGATACGCAGTATTTT. The rearrangement links TRBV5-8 to TRBJ2-3; D is undetermined. The CDR3 is 17 residues long. V was trimmed by 4 bases and J by 2 bases, leaving 20 bases between them. Germline CDR1 and CDR2: SGHTS and YDEGEE.

The V gene is TRBV6-4, the J gene TRBJ1-6, with unresolved D. CDR3 length: 12 amino acids. Trimming took off 7 bases at V and 12 bases at J, with 13 bases between the two ends. Germline V gives CDR1 MRHNA, CDR2 SNTAGT. For the CDR3, the DNA is TGTGCCAGCACCTCCCCCGACTTACCCCTCCACTTT. Translated: CASTSPDLPLHF.

V and J are TRBV18 and TRBJ1-2; D may be TRBD1 (5 bases). The CDR3 runs to 14 residues. Trimming stripped 4 bases from V and 3 bases from J, with 12 bases between. CDR1 and CDR2 (germline): KGHSH, LQKENI. The CDR3 region has the DNA TGTGCCAGCTCACGCTCCGACAGCTACTATGGCTACACCTTC. This gives the protein CASSRSDSYYGYTF.

Here the CDR3 DNA reads TGCGCCAGCAGCCAAATCTCTCAGGACACTGAAGCTTTCTTT. Translated: CASSQISQDTEAFF. The chain recombines TRBV4-1 with TRBJ1-1; D remains ambiguous. Germline loops: CDR1 MGHRA, CDR2 YSYEKL. The CDR3 totals 14 residues. The V end lost 2 bases, the J end lost 3 bases, and 10 bases lay between the germline ends.

Only a few counts were recorded for this clone. CDR3 protein: CASSQVGGVSYEQYF. CDR3 nucleotides: TGTGCCAGCAGCCAAGTCGGTGGAGTAAGCTACGAGCAGTACTTC. This chain links TRBV4-2 with TRBJ2-7; D unclear. The CDR3 covers 15 residues. The germline V gene encodes CDR1 LGHNA and CDR2 YNFKEQ. V gave up 1 base and J gave up 3 bases, with 13 bases separating them.

V gene TRBV6-2 or TRBV6-3 combines with J gene TRBJ2-7, with D possibly matching TRBD1 (6 bases). The germline V gene has CDR1 MNHEY and CDR2 SVGEGT. CDR3 length equals 16 residues. V dropped 2 bases and J dropped 0 bases, with 14 bases sitting between them. CDR3 nucleotides: TGTGCCAGCAGTTACCCAGCGCTGACAGGCTCCTACGAGCAGTACTTC. This codes for CASSYPALTGSYEQYF.